This entry is about one TCR beta chain. Germline V CDR1 and CDR2: LGHNA, YSLEER. The CDR3 length is 13 residues. V lost 0 bases, J lost 6 bases, and 0 bases stayed unmatched. These data originate in a study of blood T cell repertoires in COVID-19. In the study overall: The analysed material was cDNA or gDNA that came from T cells, B-cell-depleted T cells, or PBMCs.

Using immunoSEQ multiplex PCR, the repertoire was profiled, and TCRdb retains in-frame clones only, with some absent. This table holds 150,000 to 200,000 clones, approximately 95% found once. The rearrangement links TRBV4-3 to TRBJ2-3; TRBD2 agrees at 7 bases. Sequencing was performed on peripheral blood. The source is a woman aged 60 to 75 with COVID-19, enrolled during active disease. The CDR3 protein is CASSQEGGDTQYF. DNA for the CDR3: TGCGCCAGCAGCCAAGAGGGGGGGGATACGCAGTATTTT.